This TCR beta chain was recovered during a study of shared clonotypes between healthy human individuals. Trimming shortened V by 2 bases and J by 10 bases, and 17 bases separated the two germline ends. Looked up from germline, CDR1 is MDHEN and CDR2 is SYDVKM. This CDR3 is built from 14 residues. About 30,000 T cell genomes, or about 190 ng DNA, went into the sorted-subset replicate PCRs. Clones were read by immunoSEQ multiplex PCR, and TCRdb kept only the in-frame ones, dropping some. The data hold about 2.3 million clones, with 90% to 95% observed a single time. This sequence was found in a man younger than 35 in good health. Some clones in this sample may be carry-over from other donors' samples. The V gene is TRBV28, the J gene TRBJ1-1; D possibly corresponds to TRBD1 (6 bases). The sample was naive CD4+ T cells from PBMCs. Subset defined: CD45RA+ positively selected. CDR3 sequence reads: CASSLIVSGASAFF. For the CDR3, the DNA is TGTGCCAGCAGTTTAATCGTTTCGGGGGCCTCAGCTTTCTTT.